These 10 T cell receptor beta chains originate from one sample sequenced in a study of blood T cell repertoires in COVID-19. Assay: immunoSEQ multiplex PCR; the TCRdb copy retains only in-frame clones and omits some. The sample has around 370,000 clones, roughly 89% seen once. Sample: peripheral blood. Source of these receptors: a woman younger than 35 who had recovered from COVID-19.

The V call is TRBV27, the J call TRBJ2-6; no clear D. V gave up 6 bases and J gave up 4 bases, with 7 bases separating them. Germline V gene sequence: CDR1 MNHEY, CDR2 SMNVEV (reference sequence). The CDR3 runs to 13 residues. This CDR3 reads CASRPRGANVLTF. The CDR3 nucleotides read TGTGCCAGCAGGCCGCGGGGGGCCAACGTCCTGACTTTC.

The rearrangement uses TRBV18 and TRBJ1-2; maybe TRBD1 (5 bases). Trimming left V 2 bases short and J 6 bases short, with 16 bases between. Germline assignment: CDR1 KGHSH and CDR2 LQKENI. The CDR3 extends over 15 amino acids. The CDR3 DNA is TGTGCCAGCTCACCATGGTCGGGGGATCGGGATGGCTACACCTTC. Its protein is CASSPWSGDRDGYTF.

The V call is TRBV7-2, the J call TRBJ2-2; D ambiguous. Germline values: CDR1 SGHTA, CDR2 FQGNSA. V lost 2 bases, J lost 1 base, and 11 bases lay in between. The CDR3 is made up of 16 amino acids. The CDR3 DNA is TGTGCCAGCAGCTTATTAGGCGGTCAGAACACCGGGGAGCTGTTTTTT. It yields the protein CASSLLGGQNTGELFF.

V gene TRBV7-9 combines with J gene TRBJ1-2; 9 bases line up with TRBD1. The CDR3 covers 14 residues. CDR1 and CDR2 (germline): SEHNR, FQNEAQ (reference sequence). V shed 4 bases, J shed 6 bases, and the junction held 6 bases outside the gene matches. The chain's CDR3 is CASSSDRGVDGYTF. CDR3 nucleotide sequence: TGTGCCAGCAGCTCCGACAGGGGGGTTGATGGCTACACCTTC.

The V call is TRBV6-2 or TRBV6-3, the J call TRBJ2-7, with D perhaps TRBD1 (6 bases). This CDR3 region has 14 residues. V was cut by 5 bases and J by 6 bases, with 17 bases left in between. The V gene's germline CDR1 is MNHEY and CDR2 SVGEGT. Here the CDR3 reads CASSARGDSLEQYV. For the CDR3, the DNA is TGTGCCAGCAGTGCCAGGGGCGATTCTCTCGAGCAGTACGTC.

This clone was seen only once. In DNA, the CDR3 is TGTGCCAGCAGTTTTCGGCAGGGGGCACAGTACGAGCAGTACGTC. It specifies CASSFRQGAQYEQYV. The V call is TRBV27, the J call TRBJ2-7, with 8 bases lining up with TRBD1. Germline assignment: CDR1 MNHEY and CDR2 SMNVEV (reference sequence). Trimming removed 3 bases from V and 4 bases from J; junction bases left unmatched: 8. This CDR3 is 15 amino acids long.

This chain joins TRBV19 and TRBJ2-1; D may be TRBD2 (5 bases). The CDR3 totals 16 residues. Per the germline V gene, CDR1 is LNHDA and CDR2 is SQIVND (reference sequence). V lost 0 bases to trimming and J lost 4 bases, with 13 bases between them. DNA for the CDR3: TGTGCCAGTAGTATAGAGTACGGGATCCGATACAATGAGCAGTTCTTC. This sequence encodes CASSIEYGIRYNEQFF.

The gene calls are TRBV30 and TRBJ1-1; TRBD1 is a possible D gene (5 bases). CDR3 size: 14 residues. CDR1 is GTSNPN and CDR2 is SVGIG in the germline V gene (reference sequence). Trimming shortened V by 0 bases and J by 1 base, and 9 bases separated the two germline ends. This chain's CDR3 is CAWSVVRENTEAFF. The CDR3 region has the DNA TGTGCCTGGAGTGTAGTCAGGGAGAACACTGAAGCTTTCTTT.

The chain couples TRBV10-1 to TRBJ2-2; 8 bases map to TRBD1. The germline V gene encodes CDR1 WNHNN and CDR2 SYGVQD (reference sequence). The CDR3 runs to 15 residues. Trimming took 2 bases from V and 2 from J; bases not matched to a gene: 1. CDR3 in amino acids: CASSETGGNTGELFF. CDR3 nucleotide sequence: TGCGCCAGCAGTGAGACAGGGGGAAACACCGGGGAGCTGTTTTTT.

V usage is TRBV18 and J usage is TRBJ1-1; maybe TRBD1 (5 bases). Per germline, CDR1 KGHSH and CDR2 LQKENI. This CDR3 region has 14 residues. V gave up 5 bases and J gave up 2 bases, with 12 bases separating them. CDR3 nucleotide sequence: TGTGCCAGCTCATCTACTGACAGCAACACTGAAGCTTTCTTT. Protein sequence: CASSSTDSNTEAFF.